The 8 T cell receptor beta chains below were found in one sample sequenced in a study of shared clonotypes between healthy human individuals. The naive CD8 population came from CD45RO-negative cells selected for CCR7, without terminally differentiated effector memory CD45RA+ cells. The table came from immunoSEQ multiplex PCR; TCRdb's copy has only in-frame clones and leaves some out. The top ten clones hold more than 0.9% of a sample with around 2,000,000 clones, approximately 94% of them seen once. The sequenced material came from naive CD8+ T cells sorted from blood. Source of these receptors: a man between 18 and 35 years old in good health.

This clone was recorded once. This chain uses TRBV2 with TRBJ2-7, with D hard to call. Trimming cost V 1 base and J 3 bases, with 10 bases left between them. Germline CDR1 and CDR2: SNHLY and FYNNEI. CDR3 length equals 14 residues. The CDR3 sequence is CASSEVSWGYEQYF. CDR3 bases: TGTGCCAGCAGTGAAGTAAGTTGGGGCTACGAGCAGTACTTC. Full variable domain (rest looked up from reference TRBV2 and TRBJ2-7): EPEVTQTPSHQVTQMGQEVILRCVPISNHLYFYWYRQILGQKVEFLVSFYNNEISEKSEIFDDQFSVERPDGSNFTLKIRSTKLEDSAMYFCASSEVSWGYEQYFGPGTRLTVT.

This chain connects TRBV21-1 to TRBJ2-7; TRBD1, the D gene given by the table, was not confirmed from the DNA. TRBV21-1 is an annotated pseudogene. The CDR3 runs 16 residues. This CDR3 reads CASSIPQWTGGNEQYF. The CDR3 DNA sequence: TGTGCCAGCAGCATCCCGCAATGGACAGGGGGGAACGAGCAGTACTTC.

The chain carries TRBV6-5 and TRBJ2-7; D is perhaps TRBD2 (5 bases). CDR1 and CDR2 from the germline V gene are MNHEY and SVGAGI. The ends were cut back, 2 bases at V and 5 bases at J, with 10 bases in the middle. This CDR3 has 13 residues. CDR3 DNA sequence: TGTGCCAGCAGTTACGGGGAGCAGAACGAGCAGTACTTC. Its translation is CASSYGEQNEQYF.

Regarding this clone: Other DNA sequences within the sample encode an identical CDR3. V usage is TRBV27 and J usage is TRBJ2-7; no firm D call. V gave up 2 bases and J gave up 0 bases, with 5 bases separating them. Germline lookup yields CDR1 MNHEY and CDR2 SMNVEV (reference sequence). This CDR3 contains 13 residues. The CDR3 reads CASSLTVSYEQYF. In DNA, the CDR3 is TGTGCCAGCAGTTTAACAGTCTCCTACGAGCAGTACTTC.

Of note for this clone: One junction end disagrees with the germline gene, perhaps due to a read error. The rearrangement uses TRBV19 and TRBJ1-5; D remains unclear. CDR3 length: 11 amino acids. The germline V gene has CDR1 LNHDA and CDR2 SQIVND (reference sequence). The CDR3 DNA reads as TGTGCCAGTAGTATAGGTGGCAGCCTTTGGTTT. This encodes CASSIGGSLWF.

The CDR3 sequence is CASSLTRADRTDTQYF. CDR3 nucleotides: TGTGCCAGCAGCTTAACGAGGGCGGATCGCACAGATACGCAGTATTTT. The rearrangement joins TRBV7-9 to TRBJ2-3; maybe TRBD2 (5 bases). The CDR3 consists of 16 residues. Between the trimmed V and J ends, which lost 2 bases and 1 base, there was a span of 13 bases. Germline values: CDR1 SEHNR, CDR2 FQNEAQ (reference sequence).

The V call is TRBV7-2, the J call TRBJ2-3, with 7 nucleotides matching TRBD1. V lost 4 bases and J lost 5; bases outside the gene matches: 6. CDR1 is SGHTA, CDR2 FQGNSA, per germline. The CDR3 contains 14 residues. Written as DNA, the CDR3 is TGTGCCAGCAGCTCCGAGACAGGGAGAGATACGCAGTATTTT. Protein sequence: CASSSETGRDTQYF.

The gene calls are TRBV30 and TRBJ2-7; possible D gene TRBD1, 6 bases. Germline V gives CDR1 GTSNPN, CDR2 SVGIG (reference sequence). Between the trimmed V and J ends, which lost 3 bases and 3 bases, there was a span of 12 bases. The CDR3 length is 13 residues. This CDR3 is CAWRGQGYYEQYF. CDR3 coding DNA: TGTGCCTGGAGAGGGCAGGGGTACTACGAGCAGTACTTC.